This entry lists 27 T cell receptor beta chains sequenced from one sample in a study of blood T cell repertoires in COVID-19. The assay was immunoSEQ multiplex PCR, and TCRdb's table has in-frame clones only and misses some. Of 190,000 or so clones listed, approximately 80% are singletons. Sample: peripheral blood. These TCRs come from a man aged 50 to 59 who had recovered from COVID-19.

J is TRBJ1-1 and V is TRBV4-2, with D maybe TRBD1 (5 bases). CDR3 length: 15 amino acids. Between the trimmed V and J ends, which lost 1 base and 3 bases, there was a span of 12 bases. Germline values: CDR1 LGHNA, CDR2 YNFKEQ. The DNA for the CDR3 is TGTGCCAGCAGCCAAGGTCCCGGGGGGGACACTGAAGCTTTCTTT. Amino acids: CASSQGPGGDTEAFF.

V and J are TRBV7-2 and TRBJ1-2, with D tentatively TRBD1 (6 bases). Trimming removed 5 bases from V and 7 bases from J, with 17 bases in between. The CDR3 covers 14 residues. Looked up from germline, CDR1 is SGHTA and CDR2 is FQGNSA. The CDR3 here is CASSPPMGAGGYTF. CDR3 in DNA: TGTGCCAGCAGCCCCCCCATGGGGGCCGGTGGCTACACCTTC.

The chain uses TRBV5-1 and TRBJ1-1; possible D gene TRBD1, 5 bases. The CDR3 contains 12 residues. Looked up from germline, CDR1 is SGHRS and CDR2 is YFSETQ. The V gene lost 2 bases and the J gene lost 8 bases, with 10 bases spanning the gap. CDR3 sequence: CASSLDYREAFF. The CDR3 region has the DNA TGCGCCAGCAGCTTAGATTACAGGGAAGCTTTCTTT.

V and J are TRBV19 and TRBJ2-7; possibly TRBD2 for D (5 bases). Between the trimmed V and J ends, which lost 4 bases and 4 bases, there was a span of 14 bases. CDR1 is LNHDA, CDR2 SQIVND, per germline (reference sequence). The CDR3 totals 14 residues. The CDR3 is CASSTIGGQYEQYF. CDR3 nucleotides: TGTGCCAGTAGTACCATCGGCGGGCAATACGAGCAGTACTTC. The whole variable domain, filled in from reference TRBV19 and TRBJ2-7, reads DGGITQSPKYLFRKEGQNVTLSCEQNLNHDAMYWYRQDPGQGLRLIYYSQIVNDFQKGDIAEGYSVSREKKESFPLTVTSAQKNPTAFYLCASSTIGGQYEQYFGPGTRLTVT.

DNA of the CDR3: TGTGCCAGCTCACCCTCCATAGCAACGCGTTACGAGCAGTACTTC. Its protein product is CASSPSIATRYEQYF. This chain links TRBV18 with TRBJ2-7; no firm D call. Germline V gives CDR1 KGHSH, CDR2 LQKENI. CDR3 length equals 15 residues. With 3 bases removed from V and 4 bases from J, the gap between germline ends came to 16 bases.

This rearrangement joins TRBV7-2 to TRBJ1-2, with 8 bases lining up with TRBD1. Germline values: CDR1 SGHTA, CDR2 FQGNSA. The length of the CDR3 is 13 residues. V shed 4 bases and J 3 bases; nucleotides not matched to a gene: 1. The CDR3 coding sequence is TGTGCCAGCAGCTCGGACAGGGACTATGGCTACACCTTC. Protein product: CASSSDRDYGYTF.

V is TRBV7-6 and J is TRBJ2-5; unclear D gene. This CDR3 comprises 13 residues. Germline CDR1 SGHVS, CDR2 FNYEAQ. Trimming left V 1 base short and J 4 bases short, with 7 bases between. In DNA form, the CDR3 reads TGTGCCAGCAGCTTAGTTTTGCGAGAGACCCAGTACTTC. It yields the protein CASSLVLRETQYF.

This chain links TRBV28 with TRBJ1-1, with D hard to call. Germline V gives CDR1 MDHEN, CDR2 SYDVKM. V was cut by 4 bases and J by 1 base, with 7 bases left in between. CDR3 length equals 13 residues. This chain's CDR3 is CASSSLPNTEAFF. The CDR3 DNA reads TGTGCCAGCAGTTCCCTTCCGAACACTGAAGCTTTCTTT.

The chain employs TRBV5-6 and TRBJ1-4; D possibly corresponds to TRBD1 (5 bases). V was shortened by 0 bases and J by 6 bases, with 12 bases between the two germline ends. Germline-derived CDR1 and CDR2 are SGHDT and YYEEEE. The CDR3 length is 15 residues. The CDR3: CASSLAQGGDEKLFF. CDR3 nucleotide sequence: TGTGCCAGCAGCTTGGCCCAGGGTGGTGATGAAAAACTGTTTTTT.

The V and J genes are TRBV11-2 and TRBJ2-7; D remains ambiguous. The germline CDR1 and CDR2 sequences are SGHAT and FQNNGV. V lost 2 bases and J 3 bases, leaving 14 bases between the germline ends. The CDR3 has 15 residues. The CDR3 is CASSLLGSSFYEQYF. The DNA of the CDR3 is TGTGCCAGCAGCTTACTAGGATCTTCGTTCTACGAGCAGTACTTC. The variable domain in full, completed from reference TRBV11-2 and TRBJ2-7, reads EAGVAQSPRYKIIEKRQSVAFWCNPISGHATLYWYQQILGQGPKLLIQFQNNGVVDDSQLPKDRFSAERLKGVDSTLKIQPAKLEDSAVYLCASSLLGSSFYEQYFGPGTRLTVT.

The chain employs TRBV24-1 and TRBJ2-1, with TRBD2 identical over 7 bases. The CDR3 runs to 15 residues. Germline V gene data show CDR1 as KGHDR and CDR2 as SFDVKD. Germline trimming cut 1 base from V and 3 bases from J; bases unmatched to any gene: 2. CDR3 sequence: CATSDFGTNYNEQFF. For the CDR3, the DNA is TGTGCCACCAGTGATTTCGGGACTAACTACAATGAGCAGTTCTTC.

V gene TRBV9 combines with J gene TRBJ2-3; D uncertain. Germline values: CDR1 SGDLS, CDR2 YYNGEE. Between the trimmed V and J ends, which lost 0 bases and 0 bases, there was a span of 17 bases. CDR3 length: 18 amino acids. The CDR3 loop is CASSVGPLGGSSTDTQYF. The CDR3 nucleotides read TGTGCCAGCAGCGTAGGGCCACTCGGCGGATCTAGCACAGATACGCAGTATTTT.

This chain links TRBV9 with TRBJ2-3; D is possibly TRBD1 (5 bases). Per the germline V gene, CDR1 is SGDLS and CDR2 is YYNGEE. CDR3 length equals 12 residues. V lost 3 bases and J 5 bases, leaving 7 bases between the germline ends. CDR3 protein: CASSEQEDTQYF. The CDR3 DNA is TGTGCCAGCAGCGAACAGGAAGATACGCAGTATTTT.

The V gene is TRBV12-5, the J gene TRBJ2-5; 8 bases are a match to TRBD1. The CDR3 loop spans 16 amino acids. V dropped 7 bases and J dropped 1; count of bases not matched to a gene: 11. From germline, CDR1 is LGHNT and CDR2 FRNRAP. This CDR3 is CASAKGLGQGQETQYF. The CDR3 coding sequence is TGTGCTAGTGCCAAAGGACTCGGACAGGGCCAAGAGACCCAGTACTTC.

This clone was seen once. The chain recombines TRBV30 with TRBJ2-3; 8 bases map to TRBD1. J was trimmed by 4 bases and V by 3 bases; bases with no gene match: 9. The CDR3 spans 15 residues. Germline V gene lookup returns CDR1 GTSNPN and CDR2 SVGIG (reference sequence). The CDR3 spells CAWSPGQGFPDTQYF. CDR3 in DNA: TGTGCCTGGAGCCCCGGACAGGGCTTCCCAGATACGCAGTATTTT.

The J gene is TRBJ1-4, the V gene TRBV25-1; 9 bases map to TRBD1. Germline CDR1 reads MGHDK; CDR2 reads SYGVNS. V trimming: 3 bases; J trimming: 2 bases; junction bases outside the gene matches: 4. CDR3 length equals 16 residues. The CDR3 sequence: CASSEGTGYTNEKLFF. CDR3 coding DNA: TGTGCCAGCAGTGAGGGGACAGGGTATACTAATGAAAAACTGTTTTTT. Filled out from reference TRBV25-1 and TRBJ1-4, the complete variable domain reads EADIYQTPRYLVIGTGKKITLECSQTMGHDKMYWYQQDPGMELHLIHYSYGVNSTEKGDLSSESTVSRIRTEHFPLTLESARPSHTSQYLCASSEGTGYTNEKLFFGSGTQLSVL.

The chain is built from TRBV7-2 and TRBJ2-7, with D perhaps matching TRBD1 (5 bases). CDR1 is SGHTA, CDR2 FQGNSA, per germline. This CDR3 contains 15 residues. The V end was cut by 2 bases, the J end by 0 bases, with 11 bases between. The CDR3 bases are TGTGCCAGCAGCTTACAGGGCCAGGGCTCCTACGAGCAGTACTTC. Protein: CASSLQGQGSYEQYF.

The V call is TRBV6-5, the J call TRBJ2-2, with 11 bases aligning to TRBD2. Germline V CDR1 and CDR2: MNHEY, SVGAGI. The CDR3 consists of 16 residues. V lost 4 bases, J lost 4 bases, and 5 bases stayed unmatched. CDR3 in amino acids: CASSLLAGVGTGELFF. CDR3 sequence (DNA): TGTGCCAGCAGTTTACTAGCGGGAGTGGGCACCGGGGAGCTGTTTTTT.

This clone was observed once. The gene calls are TRBV12-3 or TRBV12-4 and TRBJ1-1; D is undetermined. CDR3 length: 13 amino acids. V was shortened by 5 bases and J by 1 base, with 8 bases between the two germline ends. CDR3: CASSLIQNTEAFF. Here the CDR3 DNA reads TGTGCCAGCAGTCTTATACAGAACACTGAAGCTTTCTTT.

This clone was picked up a small number of times. The gene calls are TRBV7-9 and TRBJ1-2, with a weak D call TRBD1 (6 bases). Germline V gene sequence: CDR1 SEHNR, CDR2 FQNEAQ (reference sequence). This CDR3 region has 13 residues. Trimming left V 5 bases short and J 8 bases short, with 15 bases between. The CDR3, as DNA: TGTGCCAGCAGCCAACAGGGACAAAAAGGCTACACCTTC. Residues: CASSQQGQKGYTF.

The rearrangement uses TRBV24-1 and TRBJ2-1; 12 positions agree with TRBD2. With V trimmed by 3 bases and J by 8 bases, 10 bases remained unmatched. The CDR3 has 17 amino acids. CDR1 and CDR2 (germline): KGHDR, SFDVKD. As DNA, the CDR3 is TGTGCCACCAGTGATCCCCTGACTAGCGGGAGTGGCTATGAGCAGTTCTTC. Translation gives CATSDPLTSGSGYEQFF.

V gene TRBV5-1 combines with J gene TRBJ2-7, with D perhaps TRBD2 (6 bases). CDR1 is SGHRS and CDR2 is YFSETQ in the germline V gene. V was clipped by 0 bases and J by 1 base, with 14 bases between them. This CDR3 spans 16 amino acids. The CDR3 bases are TGCGCCAGCAGCTTGGCAGGTGGTAGCGGTTCCTACGAGCAGTACTTC. It is translated as CASSLAGGSGSYEQYF.

The chain links TRBV5-8 to TRBJ1-2, with a weak D call TRBD1 (6 bases). This CDR3 comprises 13 residues. The V end was cut by 3 bases, the J end by 7 bases, with 13 bases between. Germline values: CDR1 SGHTS, CDR2 YDEGEE. Here the CDR3 DNA reads TGTGCCAGCAGCTATAACAGGGCCGGTGGCTACACCTTC. Its translation is CASSYNRAGGYTF.

This chain uses TRBV11-2 with TRBJ2-7, with D possibly matching TRBD1 (6 bases). The V end was cut by 4 bases, the J end by 3 bases, with 16 bases between. Germline V gene lookup returns CDR1 SGHAT and CDR2 FQNNGV. CDR3 length: 15 amino acids. Here the CDR3 reads CASSYDTGSYYEQYF. CDR3 in DNA: TGTGCCAGCAGCTACGATACAGGGAGCTACTACGAGCAGTACTTC.

This clone was detected a few times. The chain combines TRBV5-4 with TRBJ2-3; D is possibly TRBD2 (6 bases). The CDR3 length is 16 residues. Trimming removed 4 bases from V and 2 bases from J, with 17 bases in between. Germline V gives CDR1 SGHNT, CDR2 YYREEE (reference sequence). The CDR3 loop reads CASSAPWTTNTDTQYF. The CDR3 DNA follows: TGTGCCAGCAGCGCGCCCTGGACTACCAACACAGATACGCAGTATTTT.

This chain connects TRBV19 to TRBJ1-6; TRBD1 matches 9 bases. The CDR3 is 14 amino acids. Germline V gene sequence: CDR1 LNHDA, CDR2 SQIVND (reference sequence). With 3 bases clipped from V and 10 bases from J, the junction kept 4 bases outside the gene matches. The CDR3 DNA follows: TGTGCCAGTAGTATGGGACAGGGTCGGTCACCCCTCCACTTT. Translating gives CASSMGQGRSPLHF.

The CDR3 nucleotides read TGTGCCAGCAGCTTAAACAGGGGAGCGCGGTATGGCTACACCTTC. This translates into CASSLNRGARYGYTF. V usage is TRBV11-2 and J usage is TRBJ1-2; 7 bases agree with TRBD1. The germline gives CDR1 SGHAT, CDR2 FQNNGV. J was trimmed by 5 bases and V by 2 bases; bases with no gene match: 8. The CDR3 contains 15 residues.